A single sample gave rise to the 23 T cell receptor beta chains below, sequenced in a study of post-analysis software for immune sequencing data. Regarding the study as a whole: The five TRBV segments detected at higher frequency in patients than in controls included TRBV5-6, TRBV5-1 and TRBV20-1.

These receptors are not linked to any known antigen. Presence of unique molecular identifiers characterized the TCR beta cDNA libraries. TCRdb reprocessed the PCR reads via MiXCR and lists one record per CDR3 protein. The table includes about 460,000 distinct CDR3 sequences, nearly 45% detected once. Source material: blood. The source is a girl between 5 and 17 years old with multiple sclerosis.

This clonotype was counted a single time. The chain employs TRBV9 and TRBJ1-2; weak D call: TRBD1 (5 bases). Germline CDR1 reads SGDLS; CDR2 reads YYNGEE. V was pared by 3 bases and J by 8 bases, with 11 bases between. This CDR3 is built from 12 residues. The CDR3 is CASSGDVGGYTF. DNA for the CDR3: TGTGCCAGCAGCGGGGACGTTGGGGGCTACACCTTC.

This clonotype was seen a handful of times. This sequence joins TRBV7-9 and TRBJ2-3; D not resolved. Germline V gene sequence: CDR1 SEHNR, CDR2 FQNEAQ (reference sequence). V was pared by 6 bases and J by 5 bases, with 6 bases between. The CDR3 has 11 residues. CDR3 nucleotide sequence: TGTGCCAGCAGGTTCCAAGATACGCAGTATTTT. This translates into CASRFQDTQYF.

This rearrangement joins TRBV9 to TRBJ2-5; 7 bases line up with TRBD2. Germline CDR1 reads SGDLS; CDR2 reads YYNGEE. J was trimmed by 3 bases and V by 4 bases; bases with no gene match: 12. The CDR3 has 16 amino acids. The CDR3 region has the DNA TGTGCCAGCAGCCCGCGAGGGAGCGGGGTCGAAGAGACCCAGTACTTC. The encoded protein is CASSPRGSGVEETQYF.

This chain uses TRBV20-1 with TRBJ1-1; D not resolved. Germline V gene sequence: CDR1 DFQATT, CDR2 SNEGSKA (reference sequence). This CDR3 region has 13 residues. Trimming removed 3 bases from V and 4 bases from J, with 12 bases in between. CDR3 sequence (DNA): TGCAGTGCTAGCCCTTTAGGACGCACTGAAGCTTTCTTT. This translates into CSASPLGRTEAFF.

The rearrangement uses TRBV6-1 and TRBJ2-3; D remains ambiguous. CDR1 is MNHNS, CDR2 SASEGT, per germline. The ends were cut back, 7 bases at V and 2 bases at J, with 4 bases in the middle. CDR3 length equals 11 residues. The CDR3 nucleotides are TGTGCCAGCACATACACAGATACGCAGTATTTT. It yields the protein CASTYTDTQYF.

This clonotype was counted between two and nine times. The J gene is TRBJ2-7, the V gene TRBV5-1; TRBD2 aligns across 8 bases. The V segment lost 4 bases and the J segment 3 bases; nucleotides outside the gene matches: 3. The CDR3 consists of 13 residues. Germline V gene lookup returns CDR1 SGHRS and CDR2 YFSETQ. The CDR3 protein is CASSRSGSYEQYF. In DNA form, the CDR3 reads TGCGCCAGCAGCCGAAGCGGGAGCTACGAGCAGTACTTC.

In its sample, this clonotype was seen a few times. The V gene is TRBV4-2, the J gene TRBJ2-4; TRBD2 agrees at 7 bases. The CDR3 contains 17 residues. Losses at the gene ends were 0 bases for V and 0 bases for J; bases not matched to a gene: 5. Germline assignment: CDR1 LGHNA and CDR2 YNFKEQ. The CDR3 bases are TGTGCCAGCAGCCAAGACGGAGCGGGAATAGCCAAAAACATTCAGTACTTC. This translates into CASSQDGAGIAKNIQYF.

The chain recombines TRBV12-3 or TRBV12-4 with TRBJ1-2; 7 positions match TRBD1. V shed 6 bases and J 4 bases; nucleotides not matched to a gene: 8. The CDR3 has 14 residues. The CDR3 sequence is CASSLGTVGYGYTF. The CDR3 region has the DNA TGTGCCAGCAGCTTGGGGACAGTTGGCTATGGCTACACCTTC.

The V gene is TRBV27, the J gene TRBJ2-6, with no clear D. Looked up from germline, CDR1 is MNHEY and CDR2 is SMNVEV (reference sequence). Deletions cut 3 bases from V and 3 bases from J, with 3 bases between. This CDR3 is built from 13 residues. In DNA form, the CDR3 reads TGTGCCAGCAGTTTTTTTGGGGCCAACGTCCTGACTTTC. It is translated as CASSFFGANVLTF. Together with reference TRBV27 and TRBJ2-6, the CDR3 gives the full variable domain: EAQVTQNPRYLITVTGKKLTVTCSQNMNHEYMSWYRQDPGLGLRQIYYSMNVEVTDKGDVPEGYKVSRKEKRNFPLILESPSPNQTSLYFCASSFFGANVLTFGAGSRLTVL.

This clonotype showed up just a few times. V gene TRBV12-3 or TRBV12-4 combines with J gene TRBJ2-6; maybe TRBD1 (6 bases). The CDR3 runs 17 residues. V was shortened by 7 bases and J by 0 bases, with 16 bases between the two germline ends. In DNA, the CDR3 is TGTGCCAGCAATCCGGGACACAAGAGCTCTGGGGCCAACGTCCTGACTTTC. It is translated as CASNPGHKSSGANVLTF.

The CDR3 sequence is CASSRPKGENTEAFF. The CDR3 region has the DNA TGTGCCAGCTCACGACCGAAGGGGGAAAACACTGAAGCTTTCTTT. This chain uses TRBV18 with TRBJ1-1, with D perhaps TRBD1 (6 bases). V lost 4 bases and J lost 2, with 14 bases in between. CDR1 KGHSH and CDR2 LQKENI come from the germline V gene. This CDR3 region has 15 residues.

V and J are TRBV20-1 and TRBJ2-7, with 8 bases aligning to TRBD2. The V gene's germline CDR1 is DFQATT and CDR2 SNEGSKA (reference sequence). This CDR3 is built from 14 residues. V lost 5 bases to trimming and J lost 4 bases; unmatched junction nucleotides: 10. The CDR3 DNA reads TGCAGTGCTCGTACTAGCGGAGGGGGGTACGAGCAGTACTTC. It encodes CSARTSGGGYEQYF.

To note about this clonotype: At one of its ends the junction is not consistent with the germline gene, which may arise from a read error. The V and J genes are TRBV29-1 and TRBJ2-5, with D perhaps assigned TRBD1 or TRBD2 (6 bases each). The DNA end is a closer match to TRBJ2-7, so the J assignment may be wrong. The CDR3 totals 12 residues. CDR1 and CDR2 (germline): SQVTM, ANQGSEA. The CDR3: CNVEGGSYEQYF. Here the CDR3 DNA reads TGCAACGTTGAAGGGGGGTCCTACGAGCAGTACTTC.

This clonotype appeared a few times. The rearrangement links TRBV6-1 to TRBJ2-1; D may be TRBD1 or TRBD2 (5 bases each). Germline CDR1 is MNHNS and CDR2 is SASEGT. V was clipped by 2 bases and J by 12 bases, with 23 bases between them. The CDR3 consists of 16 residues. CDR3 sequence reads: CASSELGGTEVVAQFF. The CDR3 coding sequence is TGTGCCAGCAGTGAATTGGGTGGGACGGAGGTGGTCGCGCAGTTCTTC.

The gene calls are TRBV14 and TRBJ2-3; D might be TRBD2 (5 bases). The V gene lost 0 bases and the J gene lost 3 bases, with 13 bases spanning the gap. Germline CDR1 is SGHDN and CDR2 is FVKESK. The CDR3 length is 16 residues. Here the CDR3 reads CASSQEGGLITDTQYF. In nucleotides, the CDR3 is TGTGCCAGCAGCCAAGAAGGCGGGCTAATAACAGATACGCAGTATTTT.

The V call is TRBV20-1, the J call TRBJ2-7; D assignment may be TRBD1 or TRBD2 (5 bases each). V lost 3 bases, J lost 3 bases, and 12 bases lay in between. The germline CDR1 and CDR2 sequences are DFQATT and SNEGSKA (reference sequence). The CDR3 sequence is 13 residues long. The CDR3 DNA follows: TGCAGTGCTAGCCGGGACGCCAACTACGAGCAGTACTTC. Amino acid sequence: CSASRDANYEQYF.

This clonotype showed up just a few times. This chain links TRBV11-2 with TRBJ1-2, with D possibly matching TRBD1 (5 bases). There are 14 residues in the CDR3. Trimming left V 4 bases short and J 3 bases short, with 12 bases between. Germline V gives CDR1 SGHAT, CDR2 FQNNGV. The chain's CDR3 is CASSWGGIDYGYTF. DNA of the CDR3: TGTGCCAGCAGCTGGGGGGGTATTGACTATGGCTACACCTTC.

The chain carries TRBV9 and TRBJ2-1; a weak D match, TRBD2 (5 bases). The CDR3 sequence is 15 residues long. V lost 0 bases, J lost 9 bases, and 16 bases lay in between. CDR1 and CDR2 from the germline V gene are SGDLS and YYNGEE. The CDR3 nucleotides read TGTGCCAGCAGCGTAGCGGGGAGAAGGGCTAGTGAGCAGTTCTTC. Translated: CASSVAGRRASEQFF.

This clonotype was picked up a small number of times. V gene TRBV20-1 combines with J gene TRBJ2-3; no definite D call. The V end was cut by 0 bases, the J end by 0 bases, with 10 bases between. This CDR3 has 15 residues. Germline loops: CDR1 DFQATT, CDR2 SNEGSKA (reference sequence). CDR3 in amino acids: CSAREFAASTDTQYF. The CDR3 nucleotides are TGCAGTGCTAGAGAGTTCGCGGCTAGCACAGATACGCAGTATTTT.

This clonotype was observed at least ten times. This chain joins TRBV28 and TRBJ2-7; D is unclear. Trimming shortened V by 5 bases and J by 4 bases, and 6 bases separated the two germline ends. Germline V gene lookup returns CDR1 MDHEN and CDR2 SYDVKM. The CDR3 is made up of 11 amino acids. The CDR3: CASSLQYEQYF. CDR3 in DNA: TGTGCCAGCAGTCTCCAATACGAGCAGTACTTC.

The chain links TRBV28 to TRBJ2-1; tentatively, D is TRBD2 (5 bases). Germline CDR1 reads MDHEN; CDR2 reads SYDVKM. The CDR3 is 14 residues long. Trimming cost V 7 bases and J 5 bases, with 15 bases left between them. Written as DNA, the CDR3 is TGTGCCAGCACCGGGGAGAGGAGACACAATGAGCAGTTCTTC. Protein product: CASTGERRHNEQFF.

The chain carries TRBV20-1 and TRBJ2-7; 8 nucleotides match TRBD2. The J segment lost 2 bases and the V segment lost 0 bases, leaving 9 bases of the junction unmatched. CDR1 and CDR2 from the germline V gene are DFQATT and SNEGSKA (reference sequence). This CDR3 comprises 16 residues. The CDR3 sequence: CSARDREGTQPYEQYF. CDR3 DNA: TGCAGTGCTAGAGATCGGGAGGGGACACAGCCCTACGAGCAGTACTTC.

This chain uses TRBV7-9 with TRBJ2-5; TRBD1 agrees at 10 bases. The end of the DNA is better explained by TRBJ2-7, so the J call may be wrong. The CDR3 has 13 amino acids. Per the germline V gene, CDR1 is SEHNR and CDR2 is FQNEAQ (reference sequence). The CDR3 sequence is CASSGQGGCEQYF. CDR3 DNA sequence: TGTGCCAGCAGCGGACAGGGGGGCTGCGAGCAGTACTTC.